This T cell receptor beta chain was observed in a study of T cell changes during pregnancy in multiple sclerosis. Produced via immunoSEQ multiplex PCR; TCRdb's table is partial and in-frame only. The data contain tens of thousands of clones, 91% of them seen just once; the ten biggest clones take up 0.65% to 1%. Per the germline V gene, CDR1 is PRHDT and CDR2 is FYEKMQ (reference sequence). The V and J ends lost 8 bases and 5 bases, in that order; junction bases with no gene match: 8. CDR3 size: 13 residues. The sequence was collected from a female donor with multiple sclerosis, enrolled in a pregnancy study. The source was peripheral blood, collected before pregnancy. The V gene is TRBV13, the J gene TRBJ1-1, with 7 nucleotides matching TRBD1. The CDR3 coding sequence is TGTGCCAGCGGCGGGACAGAAGATACTGAAGCTTTCTTT. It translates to CASGGTEDTEAFF. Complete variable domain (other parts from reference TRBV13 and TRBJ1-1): AAGVIQSPRHLIKEKRETATLKCYPIPRHDTVYWYQQGPGQDPQFLISFYEKMQSDKGSIPDRFSAQQFSDYHSELNMSSLELGDSALYFCASGGTEDTEAFFGQGTRLTVV.